This TCR beta chain was found in a study of blood T cell repertoires in COVID-19. Whole-study context: Acute and convalescent COVID-19 specimens originated in the United States, Italy and Spain.

TCRdb's copy holds only in-frame clones and misses some; the assay was immunoSEQ multiplex PCR. The sample lists around 58,000 clones, over 75% occurring once. In this sample, this clone turned up a few times. The CDR3 loop spans 15 amino acids. V was clipped by 3 bases and J by 5 bases; unmatched bases: 5. Germline V gene sequence: CDR1 LGHDT, CDR2 YNNKEL (reference sequence). This receptor was identified in a human donor in a cohort sampled during active COVID-19. Sequencing input: peripheral blood. This sequence joins TRBV3-1 (or the pseudogene TRBV3-2) and TRBJ2-2, with 8 bases aligning to TRBD2. The CDR3 nucleotides are TGTGCCAGCAGCCATAAGCGCGGGGGGACCGGGGAGCTGTTTTTT. Amino acid sequence: CASSHKRGGTGELFF.